The rows below give T cell receptor beta chains drawn from one sample of a study of identical twins. TCRdb reprocessed the 5' RACE reads via MiXCR and lists one record per CDR3 protein. The profile shows about 210,000 distinct CDR3 sequences, around 9.6% of them singletons. Sample: memory (CD45RO+) T cells sorted from blood. The receptors shown here come from a woman younger than 35 in good health. CDR3s include the opening cysteine and the closing phenylalanine or tryptophan. A D gene is named only where the DNA matches it firmly. Expanded clones get a size class; other rows say once, few or many, or leave the size out.

v_call	clone_size	j_call	d_call	cdr3_nt	cdr3_aa
TRBV6-1	many	TRBJ2-1	TRBD2	TGTGCCAGCAGCCGCGGGACTAGCCGGGTCTACAATGAGCAGTTCTTC	CASSRGTSRVYNEQFF
TRBV7-2	few	TRBJ2-7	TRBD2	TGTGCCAGCAGCTCGGGGACTAGCGCGATAGAGCAGTACTTC	CASSSGTSAIEQYF
TRBV5-1	many	TRBJ2-3	TRBD1	TGCGCCAGCAGCCAAATAACGCGACCTGGACAGGGCATCACAGATACGCAGTATTTT	CASSQITRPGQGITDTQYF
TRBV3-1	few	TRBJ1-2	TRBD1	TGTGCCAGCAGCCAGGACAGGTGGGGCTACACCTTC	CASSQDRWGYTF
TRBV4-3	few	TRBJ2-1	TRBD2	TGCGCCAGCAGCCAGACTAGCGGGAGGCGTGATGAGCAGTTCTTC	CASSQTSGRRDEQFF
TRBV7-2	few	TRBJ1-4	NA	TGTGCCAGCAGCTCTTGGCCAGGTGGAGAAAAACTGTTTTTT	CASSSWPGGEKLFF
TRBV5-4	few	TRBJ1-5	TRBD1	TGTGCCAGCAGCTTGGGGTTCGGGACAGGGCCTCCTCGGGGCAATCAGCCCCAGCATTTT	CASSLGFGTGPPRGNQPQHF
TRBV7-6	few	TRBJ2-7	NA	TGTGCCAGCAGCTATATACGGGAATCCCACGAGCAGTACTTC	CASSYIRESHEQYF
TRBV6-5	few	TRBJ2-1	NA	TGTGCCAGCAGTTCCATCAAGGGAGGCGGAGGTGAGCAGTTCTTC	CASSSIKGGGGEQFF
TRBV11-2	NA	TRBJ2-2	NA	TGTGCCAGCAGCTTACAATTCACCGGGGAGCTGTTTTTT	CASSLQFTGELFF
TRBV7-3	few	TRBJ2-3	TRBD2	TGTGCCAGCAGCCAAAACGCGGGGGGGCTGGCAGATACGCAGTATTTT	CASSQNAGGLADTQYF
TRBV12-3/TRBV12-4	NA	TRBJ1-4	NA	TGTGCCAGCAGCTTCAACAACCACCTTAAACTGTTTTTT	CASSFNNHLKLFF
TRBV29-1	many	TRBJ2-5	TRBD2	TGCAGCGTTGCCGGGGGGACGGAGACCCAGTACTTC	CSVAGGTETQYF
TRBV7-8	NA	TRBJ2-6	NA	TGTGCCAGCAGCTTAGGCGCAGGGAACTCTGGGGCCAACGTCCTGACTTTC	CASSLGAGNSGANVLTF
TRBV20-1	NA	TRBJ2-1	TRBD2	TGCAGTGCCTACGCCTCGACTAGCGGGACATACAATGAGCAGTTCTTC	CSAYASTSGTYNEQFF
TRBV7-3	few	TRBJ2-1	TRBD2	TGTGCCAGCAGCTCTGGACTAGCGGTGGACAATGAGCAGTTCTTC	CASSSGLAVDNEQFF
TRBV11-2	NA	TRBJ2-2	TRBD2	TGTGCCAGCAGCTTAGGTCTCCGGGAGGGCCCCACCGGGGAGCTGTTTTTT	CASSLGLREGPTGELFF
TRBV5-1	many	TRBJ2-5	TRBD2	TGCGCCAGCAGCTTCGGGACTAGCGGAGGGGGGACCCAGTACTTC	CASSFGTSGGGTQYF
TRBV9	many	TRBJ2-7	NA	TGTGCCAGCAGCGTCGAGGACGCTAGGATTAGCGAGCAGTACTTC	CASSVEDARISEQYF
TRBV5-4	few	TRBJ2-5	TRBD2	TGTGCCAGCAGCTTCGGGACTAGCGGGGCGGAGACCCAGTACTTC	CASSFGTSGAETQYF
TRBV2	few	TRBJ2-2	TRBD1	TGTGCCAGCAGTGAACAGGGGGCTGAGACCGGGGAGCTGTTTTTT	CASSEQGAETGELFF
TRBV11-2	NA	TRBJ2-1	NA	TGTGCCAGCAGCTCGAGACTAGGACAACAGTTCTTC	CASSSRLGQQFF
TRBV5-4	few	TRBJ2-5	TRBD1	TGTGCCAGCAGCCCTACAGGGGGCATCGAGACCCAGTACTTC	CASSPTGGIETQYF
TRBV6-1	NA	TRBJ2-1	TRBD1	TGTGCCAGCAGTGAAAGGGCCCGGGGGACAGGCTCCTACAATGAGCAGTTCTTC	CASSERARGTGSYNEQFF
TRBV6-2/TRBV6-3	many	TRBJ2-5	NA	TGTGCCAGCAGTTCGATGGCCTACAATCGGGAGACCCAGTACTTC	CASSSMAYNRETQYF
TRBV11-2	NA	TRBJ2-1	NA	TGTGCCAGCAGCCCTAACCTACGCGGGATATACAATGAGCAGTTCTTC	CASSPNLRGIYNEQFF
TRBV5-1	few	TRBJ2-2	NA	TGCGCCAGCAGCTTGGAAAGTGGTACCGGGGAGCTGTTTTTT	CASSLESGTGELFF
TRBV7-9	few	TRBJ2-3	NA	TGTGCCAGCAGCACACGGGGGTCCGACACAGATACGCAGTATTTT	CASSTRGSDTDTQYF
TRBV6-1	few	TRBJ2-7	NA	TGTGCCAGCAGTGAAACGCGGGGCTTCTGGGAGCAGTACTTC	CASSETRGFWEQYF
TRBV20-1	few	TRBJ2-1	TRBD1	TGCAGTGCTAATGGGGCAGGGGGCGCAGTATGGACCTACAATGAGCAGTTCTTC	CSANGAGGAVWTYNEQFF
TRBV30	few	TRBJ2-5	NA	TGTGCCTGGAGCAGCGACCAAGAGACCCAGTACTTC	CAWSSDQETQYF
TRBV20-1	few	TRBJ2-5	NA	TGCAGTGCGAAGGACGCTGTTTTGGAGACCCAGTACTTC	CSAKDAVLETQYF
TRBV5-1	NA	TRBJ2-5	NA	TGCGCCAGCAGCTCAGACACGGGGGCAGAGACCCAGTACTTC	CASSSDTGAETQYF
TRBV7-9	NA	TRBJ2-7	TRBD1	TGTGCCAGCACCACCGGGACAGGGTGGGGCTCCTACGAGCAGTACTTC	CASTTGTGWGSYEQYF
TRBV6-6	NA	TRBJ2-3	NA	TGTGCCAGCACTAACACAGATACGCAGTATTTT	CASTNTDTQYF
TRBV19	NA	TRBJ2-4	NA	TGTGCCAGTAGTAGTCCTCAGCCGAGCATTCAGTACTTC	CASSSPQPSIQYF
TRBV20-1	many	TRBJ2-7	TRBD2	TGCAGTGCTTTAAAATCGGGGGGGCGATCCTACGAGCAGTACTTC	CSALKSGGRSYEQYF